These T cell receptor beta chains were read from a single sample in a study of shared clonotypes between healthy human individuals. Profiling relied on immunoSEQ multiplex PCR, and the TCRdb table lists in-frame clones only, not all of them. Of about 1.5 million clones listed, approximately 98% are singletons. What was sequenced was naive CD4+ T cells sorted from blood. The receptors were sampled from a young man in good health. The CDR3 runs from the conserved cysteine through the conserved F or W. The D gene is left open where the match is weak. Not every row has a clone size; where given, it reads once, few, many or a size class.

V,J,D,size,DNA,CDR3
TRBV9,TRBJ2-1,TRBD2,.,TGTGCCAGCAGCGTAGCTACGGGAGTAGCGGGAGCGGTGGGATGGAATGAGCAGTTCTTC,CASSVATGVAGAVGWNEQFF
TRBV28,TRBJ2-7,TRBD2,.,TGTGCCAGCAGTTTTGGGCGGGGGAAAAACTACGAGCAGTACTTC,CASSFGRGKNYEQYF
TRBV5-4,TRBJ1-3,.,once,TGTGCCAGCAGCCGATCCCAAAACAGGGCTGGAAACACCATATATTTT,CASSRSQNRAGNTIYF
TRBV9,TRBJ1-2,.,.,TGTGCCAGCAGCGTAGCCACGTCAGCGCAAACCAACTATGGCTACACCTTC,CASSVATSAQTNYGYTF
TRBV5-4,TRBJ2-1,.,.,TGTGCCAGCAGCTCGGGTCTCAATGAGCAGTTCTTC,CASSSGLNEQFF
TRBV5-6,TRBJ1-5,.,.,TGTGCCAGCAGCTTGCAGGGTAATGATCAGCCCCAGCATTTT,CASSLQGNDQPQHF
TRBV18,TRBJ1-2,TRBD1,.,TGTGCCAGCTCACAACCGGGACAGGGGAACTATGGCTACACCTTC,CASSQPGQGNYGYTF
TRBV7-8,TRBJ2-3,.,.,TGTGCCAGCAGCAAAAAATGGGGGAGACTCACAGATACGCAGTATTTT,CASSKKWGRLTDTQYF
TRBV5-4,TRBJ2-1,.,.,TGTGCCAGCAGCTTGGGAAGGACACCCTACAATGAGCAGTTCTTC,CASSLGRTPYNEQFF
TRBV19,TRBJ1-1,.,.,TGTGCCAGTAGTATAGATCGGGGAGCACGGGCTTTCTTT,CASSIDRGARAFF
TRBV10-2,TRBJ2-1,TRBD2,.,TGCGCCAGCACCTTCCTAGCGGGGGGGTATGAGCAGTTCTTC,CASTFLAGGYEQFF
TRBV18,TRBJ1-2,.,.,TGTGCCAGCTCACCAGGAGTTGGGGGACTCGGAGACTATGGCTACACCTTC,CASSPGVGGLGDYGYTF
TRBV9,TRBJ2-6,.,.,TGTGCCAGCAGCCCGACCTGGGACGGGGCCAACGTCCTGACTTTC,CASSPTWDGANVLTF
TRBV7-2,TRBJ2-7,.,.,TGTGCCAGCAGCTTAGTACGGAACCCATCCTACGAGCAGTACTTC,CASSLVRNPSYEQYF
TRBV4-1,TRBJ2-7,.,.,TGCGCCAGCAGCCAGATAGGCGCCTACGAGCAGTACTTC,CASSQIGAYEQYF
TRBV6-6,TRBJ2-2,TRBD2,.,TGTGCCAGCCGAAGACTAGCGGGAGGCCTTTGGGGGGAGCTGTTTTTT,CASRRLAGGLWGELFF
TRBV28,TRBJ2-7,.,.,TGTGCCAGCAGTTTAGTCCCTCAGGGCTACTACGAGCAGTACTTC,CASSLVPQGYYEQYF
TRBV15,TRBJ2-7,TRBD2,.,TGTGCCACCAGCAGAGATATATTAGCGGGGGCCTACGAGCAGTACTTC,CATSRDILAGAYEQYF
TRBV5-1,TRBJ2-7,.,.,TGCGCCAGCAGCTTGGGCCACGGGGCGGGGGAGCAGTACTTC,CASSLGHGAGEQYF
TRBV2,TRBJ1-1,.,.,TGTGCCAGCAGTGCGGAGAACACTGAAGCTTTCTTT,CASSAENTEAFF
TRBV29-1,TRBJ2-7,.,.,TGCAGCGTTGAAACGGGATACGAGCAGTACTTC,CSVETGYEQYF
TRBV18,TRBJ2-5,TRBD1,.,TGTGCCAGCTCACCCACGACAGGGTCCGTGGAGACCCAGTACTTC,CASSPTTGSVETQYF
TRBV29-1,TRBJ2-7,TRBD2,once,TGCAGCGTTGGGGGGGGGACCCCCTACGAGCAGTACTTC,CSVGGGTPYEQYF
TRBV28,TRBJ2-7,TRBD2,.,TGTGCCGTGGACTCGGGAGGGGTATACGAGCAGTACTTC,CAVDSGGVYEQYF
TRBV5-6,TRBJ2-7,TRBD1,once,TGTGCCAGCAGCCCCCGACCGGGACAGGGTCCCTACGAGCAGTACTTC,CASSPRPGQGPYEQYF
TRBV10-1,TRBJ2-5,.,.,TGCGCCAGCAGTGACAGGGGTAGGGAGACCCAGTACTTC,CASSDRGRETQYF
TRBV6-4,TRBJ2-7,.,.,TGTGCCAGCAGTCCAGAACCCATTGGTTCCTACGAGCAGTACTTC,CASSPEPIGSYEQYF
TRBV7-2,TRBJ2-1,.,.,TGTGCCAGCAGCTTACGCTGGTTTTCGAACAATGAGCAGTTCTTC,CASSLRWFSNNEQFF
TRBV11-2,TRBJ1-3,.,.,TGTGCCAGCAGCCCTGTCCTTTCCTGGGATCGAAGCTCTGGAAACACCATATATTTT,CASSPVLSWDRSSGNTIYF
TRBV5-1,TRBJ2-1,.,.,TGCGCCAGCAGCTTGGGGGTAGGACCGAACAATGAGCAGTTCTTC,CASSLGVGPNNEQFF
TRBV9,TRBJ1-5,TRBD1,.,TGTGCCAGCAGCGTAGGAGAGGACAGGGCGAACCAGCATTTT,CASSVGEDRANQHF
TRBV6-4,TRBJ2-3,TRBD1,.,TGTGCCAGCAAGGCTGGCAGGGGGCACACAGATACGCAGTATTTT,CASKAGRGHTDTQYF
TRBV27,TRBJ1-5,.,.,TGTGCCAGCACCCTCCATGGGGGAGGCAATCAGCCCCAGCATTTT,CASTLHGGGNQPQHF
TRBV19,TRBJ1-5,.,.,TGTGCCAGTAGCTCAGAAGGGAGGGACAATCAGCCCCAGCATTTT,CASSSEGRDNQPQHF
TRBV28,TRBJ2-2,.,.,TGTGCCAGCCTTAGGGACACCGGGGAGCTGTTTTTT,CASLRDTGELFF
TRBV18,TRBJ2-5,TRBD2,.,TGTGCCAGCTCACCACGAAGGCTAGCGGGAGGATCGGAGACCCAGTACTTC,CASSPRRLAGGSETQYF
TRBV29-1,TRBJ1-2,.,.,TGCAGCGTTGCTGGACGGAACTATGGCTACACCTTC,CSVAGRNYGYTF
TRBV25-1,TRBJ1-4,TRBD1,once,TGTGCCAGCTCCCCGACAGGGGTTGAAAAACTGTTTTTT,CASSPTGVEKLFF
TRBV7-2,TRBJ1-4,.,.,TGTGCCAGCAGCCTCCAACTGGGCCGGGGTGAAAAACTGTTTTTT,CASSLQLGRGEKLFF
TRBV30,TRBJ1-5,TRBD1,.,TGTGCCTGGAGTGAAGGGACAGTCAAGAATCAGCCCCAGCATTTT,CAWSEGTVKNQPQHF
TRBV6-1,TRBJ2-7,.,.,TGTGCCAGCAGCCTACGGGCCGGCCCCGAGCAGTACTTC,CASSLRAGPEQYF
TRBV27,TRBJ1-5,TRBD1,.,TGTGCCAGCAGTTTATCAGGGGACAGGGGTAGCAATCAGCCCCAGCATTTT,CASSLSGDRGSNQPQHF
TRBV10-3,TRBJ1-5,TRBD1,once,TGTGCCATCAGTGAGTCGTCAGGGGGTCTTCAGCCCCAGCATTTT,CAISESSGGLQPQHF
TRBV10-3,TRBJ1-1,TRBD1,.,TGTGCCATGGCCCAACAGGGGGCAGGGACTGAAGCTTTCTTT,CAMAQQGAGTEAFF
TRBV28,TRBJ2-7,TRBD2,.,TGTGCCAGCAGGCTGAGCGGGGCCCCCTACGAGCAGTACTTC,CASRLSGAPYEQYF
TRBV10-3,TRBJ2-3,TRBD2,.,TGTGCCGTAGCGGGAACCCAGAGCACAGATACGCAGTATTTT,CAVAGTQSTDTQYF
TRBV2,TRBJ2-1,TRBD1,.,TGTGCCAGCAGGACAGGGATTTACAATGAGCAGTTCTTC,CASRTGIYNEQFF
TRBV19,TRBJ1-1,TRBD1,.,TGTGCCAGTAGTGTAACAGGGGTAGGGACTGAAGCTTTCTTT,CASSVTGVGTEAFF
TRBV25-1,TRBJ2-5,TRBD2,.,TGTGCCAGCAGTGCGGGACTAGCGGCTAGCAAGTACTTC,CASSAGLAASKYF
TRBV5-4,TRBJ2-2,TRBD2,.,TGTGCCAGCAGCTTGTTGGGGACTACCTACACCGGGGAGCTGTTTTTT,CASSLLGTTYTGELFF
TRBV28,TRBJ2-7,.,.,TGTGCCAGCAGGGGATTAAGCTTTGGGGGGAACGAGCAGTACTTC,CASRGLSFGGNEQYF